These 18 T cell receptor beta chains were sequenced from one sample in a study of graft-versus-host responses after intestinal transplantation. Clones were sequenced by immunoSEQ multiplex PCR, and TCRdb holds only the in-frame ones, with some missing. Altogether about 71,000 clones are present, about 90% being singletons, with the ten largest covering roughly 1.3%. The antigens for these receptors are not known. Sequencing was performed on unstimulated CD8+ T cells sorted from spleen or lymph node cells, taken before intestinal transplant. The source of these receptors is a human donor who received an intestinal transplant.

The V gene is TRBV2, the J gene TRBJ1-1; the D gene is possibly TRBD1 (6 bases). V was shortened by 7 bases and J by 1 base, with 10 bases between the two germline ends. The CDR3 runs to 13 residues. The germline V gene has CDR1 SNHLY and CDR2 FYNNEI. CDR3: CASTQGQNTEAFF. The CDR3 DNA reads TGTGCCAGCACCCAGGGACAGAACACTGAAGCTTTCTTT.

The chain uses TRBV11-2 and TRBJ1-3; tentative D call: TRBD1 (5 bases). In germline, CDR1 is SGHAT, CDR2 FQNNGV. Trimming took 2 bases from V and 0 from J, leaving 11 bases between them. The CDR3 consists of 16 residues. For the CDR3, the DNA is TGTGCCAGCAGCTTAACGGCAGGGCTCTCTGGAAACACCATATATTTT. Protein sequence: CASSLTAGLSGNTIYF.

This clone was recorded a few times. The chain combines TRBV9 with TRBJ2-3, with 9 bases identical to TRBD2. Germline V gene data show CDR1 as SGDLS and CDR2 as YYNGEE. The CDR3 is made up of 18 amino acids. Trimming cost V 0 bases and J 2 bases; bases outside gene matches: 10. CDR3 DNA sequence: TGTGCCAGCAGCGTAGAACCCCGGGCTAGCGGGAACACAGATACGCAGTATTTT. It encodes CASSVEPRASGNTDTQYF.

V and J are TRBV7-2 and TRBJ1-2; a possible D gene is TRBD1 (5 bases). Deletions cut 4 bases from V and 0 bases from J, with 9 bases between. CDR1 is SGHTA and CDR2 is FQGNSA in the germline V gene. The CDR3 totals 14 residues. CDR3 sequence (DNA): TGTGCCAGCAGCTGGGGCGGGGCTAACTATGGCTACACCTTC. Translation: CASSWGGANYGYTF.

The CDR3 sequence is CASSLQQEDYGYTF. The CDR3 coding sequence is TGTGCCAGCAGCTTGCAGCAGGAAGATTATGGCTACACCTTC. J is TRBJ1-2 and V is TRBV5-4; D unresolved. The CDR3 has 14 residues. Germline CDR1 and CDR2: SGHNT and YYREEE (reference sequence). The V and J ends lost 1 base and 5 bases respectively, with 12 bases between them.

V is TRBV6-1 and J is TRBJ2-5; TRBD2 might be the D (5 bases). The CDR3 consists of 14 residues. Germline V gives CDR1 MNHNS, CDR2 SASEGT. V lost 5 bases, J lost 5 bases, and 15 bases lay in between. The CDR3 sequence: CASSPLTNLETQYF. CDR3 nucleotide sequence: TGTGCCAGCAGTCCCCTGACTAATTTGGAGACCCAGTACTTC.

The chain recombines TRBV5-6 with TRBJ1-3, with D possibly being TRBD1 (6 bases). The CDR3 is made up of 13 amino acids. V lost 4 bases, J lost 3 bases, and 8 bases lay in between. From germline, CDR1 is SGHDT and CDR2 YYEEEE. This CDR3 is CASSPGDGNTIYF. The DNA of the CDR3 is TGTGCCAGCAGCCCAGGGGATGGAAACACCATATATTTT. Complete variable domain (other parts from reference TRBV5-6 and TRBJ1-3): DAGVTQSPTHLIKTRGQQVTLRCSPKSGHDTVSWYQQALGQGPQFIFQYYEEEERQRGNFPDRFSGHQFPNYSSELNVNALLLGDSALYLCASSPGDGNTIYFGEGSWLTVV.

The chain uses TRBV18 and TRBJ2-7, with 7 bases identical to TRBD1. Germline-derived CDR1 and CDR2 are KGHSH and LQKENI. Trimming took 1 base from V and 0 from J; bases not matched to a gene: 6. CDR3 size: 16 residues. The chain's CDR3 is CASSPRDRVSSYEQYF. In DNA, the CDR3 is TGTGCCAGCTCACCACGAGACAGGGTGAGCTCCTACGAGCAGTACTTC.

In this sample, this clone turned up a few times. The J gene is TRBJ1-2, the V gene TRBV7-6; maybe TRBD1 (5 bases). Germline-derived CDR1 and CDR2 are SGHVS and FNYEAQ. This CDR3 is 10 amino acids long. V lost 9 bases and J 7 bases, leaving 9 bases between the germline ends. CDR3 DNA: TGTGCCAGTGGGGGGGTTGGCTACACCTTC. The encoded protein is CASGGVGYTF.

The V call is TRBV7-3, the J call TRBJ1-2; D not certain. This CDR3 region has 14 residues. Per the germline V gene, CDR1 is SGHTA and CDR2 is FQGTGA. V dropped 3 bases and J dropped 7 bases, with 15 bases sitting between them. CDR3 nucleotides: TGTGCCAGCAGCTTGGCTGCGGGGAGCGGTGGCTACACCTTC. Translation: CASSLAAGSGGYTF.

This clone came up once. The chain combines TRBV5-8 with TRBJ2-7, with D unresolved. Per the germline V gene, CDR1 is SGHTS and CDR2 is YDEGEE. The V end was cut by 3 bases, the J end by 5 bases, with 9 bases between. The CDR3 spans 12 residues. The CDR3 spells CASSSTVHEQYF. CDR3 nucleotide sequence: TGTGCCAGCAGCTCTACAGTACACGAGCAGTACTTC.

V is TRBV6-5 and J is TRBJ2-5; D remains ambiguous. Trimming removed 6 bases from V and 1 base from J, with 12 bases in between. The CDR3 loop spans 14 amino acids. CDR1 MNHEY and CDR2 SVGAGI come from the germline V gene. The CDR3 DNA is TGTGCCAGCAGCCCCCCTGGCACCCAAGAGACCCAGTACTTC. As protein: CASSPPGTQETQYF.

With respect to this clone: The junction departs from the called germline gene at one end, perhaps through a read error. This chain uses TRBV9 with TRBJ1-1; D not resolved. In germline, CDR1 is SGDLS, CDR2 YYNGEE. This CDR3 contains 13 residues. DNA for the CDR3: TGTGCCAGCAGCGTAGCTTCGGGAACTGATGCTTTCTTT. Encoded protein: CASSVASGTDAFF. The full variable domain, with the rest looked up from reference TRBV9 and TRBJ1-1, is DSGVTQTPKHLITATGQRVTLRCSPRSGDLSVYWYQQSLDQGLQFLIQYYNGEERAKGNILERFSAQQFPDLHSELNLSSLELGDSALYFCASSVASGTDAFFGQGTRLTVV.

The gene calls are TRBV7-8 and TRBJ2-1, with D unclear. Germline CDR1 and CDR2: SGHVS and FQNEAQ. Trimming took off 6 bases at V and 8 bases at J, with 14 bases between the two ends. The CDR3 has 13 amino acids. DNA for the CDR3: TGTGCCAGCAGACCTGCGGCTTTGTATGAGCAGTTCTTC. The encoded protein is CASRPAALYEQFF. Based on the CDR3 plus reference TRBV7-8 and TRBJ2-1, the full variable domain is GAGVSQSPRYKVAKRGQDVALRCDPISGHVSLFWYQQALGQGPEFLTYFQNEAQLDKSGLPSDRFFAERPEGSVSTLKIQRTQQEDSAVYLCASRPAALYEQFFGPGTRLTVL.

The chain is built from TRBV29-1 and TRBJ2-1; 13 bases fit TRBD2. J gave up 1 base and V 7 bases, and 7 bases lay outside the gene matches. Germline CDR1 and CDR2: SQVTM and ANQGSEA. This CDR3 is built from 16 residues. CDR3 nucleotides: TGCAGCGCCCTGGGACTAGCGGGGAGATCCTACAATGAGCAGTTCTTC. Protein: CSALGLAGRSYNEQFF.

The J gene is TRBJ1-1, the V gene TRBV28; D not certain. The CDR3 loop spans 14 amino acids. In germline, CDR1 is MDHEN, CDR2 SYDVKM. The V end lost 6 bases, the J end lost 1 base, and 12 bases lay between the germline ends. CDR3 protein: CASSPRARNTEAFF. Here the CDR3 DNA reads TGTGCCAGCAGCCCGAGAGCTCGGAACACTGAAGCTTTCTTT.

Worth noting for this clone: Other DNA sequences in this specimen translate into the identical CDR3. The CDR3 is CASSVGSGGGTDTQYF. The CDR3 nucleotides are TGTGCCAGCAGCGTGGGTAGCGGGGGGGGCACAGATACGCAGTATTTT. The rearrangement links TRBV9 to TRBJ2-3; TRBD2 aligns across 11 bases. Germline V lookup: CDR1 SGDLS, CDR2 YYNGEE. The ends lost 2 bases at V and 1 base at J; junction bases unmatched: 3. CDR3 length: 16 residues.

The chain uses TRBV12-5 and TRBJ1-2; D uncertain. The germline CDR1 and CDR2 sequences are LGHNT and FRNRAP. V dropped 3 bases and J dropped 3 bases, with 11 bases sitting between them. The CDR3 has 14 residues. The CDR3 coding sequence is TGTGCTAGTGGTTTAAAGTACTATGACTATGGCTACACCTTC. Its protein is CASGLKYYDYGYTF.